A selection of T cell receptor beta chains follows, all from one sample in a study of blood T cell repertoires in COVID-19. Generated by immunoSEQ multiplex PCR, the TCRdb table keeps only in-frame clones and is missing some. The profile shows about 190,000 clones, roughly 86% of them singletons. Sequencing used peripheral blood. These receptors were obtained from a woman aged 65 to 85 with active or convalescent COVID-19. CDR3s include the opening cysteine and the closing phenylalanine or tryptophan. D genes are given only for firm matches. Clone size is stated in some rows and not others, as once, few, many or a class when expanded.

d_call: NA; j_call: TRBJ2-6; clone_size: NA; v_call: TRBV6-2/TRBV6-3; cdr3_nt: TGTGCCAGCAGTTATGCAGGGATTTTCTCTGGGGCCAACGTCCTGACTTTC; cdr3_aa: CASSYAGIFSGANVLTF
d_call: TRBD2; j_call: TRBJ2-1; clone_size: NA; v_call: TRBV18; cdr3_nt: TGTGCCAGCTCAACGAAATTGGGACTAGCGGGAGGAGATGAGCAGTTCTTC; cdr3_aa: CASSTKLGLAGGDEQFF
d_call: NA; j_call: TRBJ2-1; clone_size: NA; v_call: TRBV9; cdr3_nt: TGTGCCAGCACCCTGACTTATGAGCAGTTCTTC; cdr3_aa: CASTLTYEQFF
d_call: NA; j_call: TRBJ1-2; clone_size: NA; v_call: TRBV6-4; cdr3_nt: TGTGCCAGCAGTGACTCTGGGGGCTTTGGCTACACCTTC; cdr3_aa: CASSDSGGFGYTF
d_call: NA; j_call: TRBJ2-1; clone_size: few; v_call: TRBV27; cdr3_nt: TGTGCCAGCACCTCGGAGGGAGCGAGGGCATACAATGAGCAGTTCTTC; cdr3_aa: CASTSEGARAYNEQFF
d_call: NA; j_call: TRBJ2-2; clone_size: NA; v_call: TRBV30; cdr3_nt: TGTGCCTGGAGTGTACGCAGGGGTACCACCGGGGAGCTGTTTTTT; cdr3_aa: CAWSVRRGTTGELFF
d_call: TRBD2; j_call: TRBJ2-7; clone_size: once; v_call: TRBV10-3; cdr3_nt: TGTGCCATCAGAGAGGGGACTAGCGGTTCCTACGAGCAGTACTTC; cdr3_aa: CAIREGTSGSYEQYF
d_call: NA; j_call: TRBJ1-4; clone_size: NA; v_call: TRBV5-1; cdr3_nt: TGCGCCAGCAGCTCTGACGGGGGATCGGGCGAAAAACTGTTTTTT; cdr3_aa: CASSSDGGSGEKLFF
d_call: TRBD1; j_call: TRBJ1-5; clone_size: few; v_call: TRBV7-8; cdr3_nt: TGTGCCAGCAGCCGAGGACAGGGGTACAATCAGCCCCAGCATTTT; cdr3_aa: CASSRGQGYNQPQHF
d_call: NA; j_call: TRBJ1-5; clone_size: NA; v_call: TRBV30; cdr3_nt: TGTGCCTGGAGTGGAGGAAGCAATCAGCCCCAGCATTTT; cdr3_aa: CAWSGGSNQPQHF
d_call: TRBD1; j_call: TRBJ1-6; clone_size: NA; v_call: TRBV6-6; cdr3_nt: TGTGCCAGCAGAGACAGACAGGGGGCGCGGGATTCACCCCTCCACTTT; cdr3_aa: CASRDRQGARDSPLHF
d_call: TRBD1; j_call: TRBJ2-2; clone_size: NA; v_call: TRBV5-1; cdr3_nt: TGCGCCAGCAGCACCCCGGGACAGGGAGGCACCGGGGAGCTGTTTTTT; cdr3_aa: CASSTPGQGGTGELFF
d_call: TRBD1; j_call: TRBJ1-2; clone_size: once; v_call: TRBV19; cdr3_nt: TGTGCCAGTAGTAACCGGGACAGGGGGTTCTATGGCTACACCTTC; cdr3_aa: CASSNRDRGFYGYTF
d_call: NA; j_call: TRBJ1-3; clone_size: NA; v_call: TRBV9; cdr3_nt: TGTGCCAGCAGCCTTCAGTCCTCTGGAAACACCATATATTTT; cdr3_aa: CASSLQSSGNTIYF
d_call: TRBD2; j_call: TRBJ2-1; clone_size: NA; v_call: TRBV13; cdr3_nt: TGTGCCAGCAGCCCCGGGACTAGCGGGAGTTTTGAGCAGTTCTTC; cdr3_aa: CASSPGTSGSFEQFF
d_call: TRBD1; j_call: TRBJ2-1; clone_size: NA; v_call: TRBV30; cdr3_nt: TGTGCCTGGAGTTCCGACAGGGGCCCCTACAATGAGCAGTTCTTC; cdr3_aa: CAWSSDRGPYNEQFF
d_call: NA; j_call: TRBJ2-3; clone_size: NA; v_call: TRBV5-1; cdr3_nt: TGCGCCAGCAGCTTGATATCCGGACAGACAGATACGCAGTATTTT; cdr3_aa: CASSLISGQTDTQYF
d_call: TRBD2; j_call: TRBJ2-5; clone_size: NA; v_call: TRBV28; cdr3_nt: TGTGCCAGCAGACTAGCGGGGCAAGAGACCCAGTACTTC; cdr3_aa: CASRLAGQETQYF
d_call: TRBD1; j_call: TRBJ1-1; clone_size: once; v_call: TRBV6-5; cdr3_nt: TGTGCCAGCAGCAAGAGACAGGGCCTCCGGGCTGAAGCTTTCTTT; cdr3_aa: CASSKRQGLRAEAFF
d_call: NA; j_call: TRBJ1-1; clone_size: NA; v_call: TRBV7-9; cdr3_nt: TGTGCCAGCCAGCAGGGGTTGAACACTGAAGCTTTCTTT; cdr3_aa: CASQQGLNTEAFF
d_call: NA; j_call: TRBJ2-7; clone_size: NA; v_call: TRBV29-1; cdr3_nt: TGCAGCGTTGGGGTTACCCCGGAAGGGAGCTCCTACGAGCAGTACTTC; cdr3_aa: CSVGVTPEGSSYEQYF
d_call: NA; j_call: TRBJ2-3; clone_size: NA; v_call: TRBV9; cdr3_nt: TGTGCCAGCAGCGTCCAACAGAAAGATACGCAGTATTTT; cdr3_aa: CASSVQQKDTQYF
d_call: NA; j_call: TRBJ1-3; clone_size: NA; v_call: TRBV7-9; cdr3_nt: TGTGCCAGCAGCCCTTATGGGTCTAGCCACTCTGGAAACACCATATATTTT; cdr3_aa: CASSPYGSSHSGNTIYF
d_call: TRBD2; j_call: TRBJ2-2; clone_size: NA; v_call: TRBV9; cdr3_nt: TGTGCCAGCAGCGTAATGAGACTAGCGGGAGTAGCCGGGGAGCTGTTTTTT; cdr3_aa: CASSVMRLAGVAGELFF
d_call: TRBD2; j_call: TRBJ2-3; clone_size: NA; v_call: TRBV5-1; cdr3_nt: TGCGCCAGCAGTATTAGCGGGCGAGGCGATACGCAGTATTTT; cdr3_aa: CASSISGRGDTQYF
d_call: TRBD1; j_call: TRBJ2-7; clone_size: NA; v_call: TRBV11-2; cdr3_nt: TGTGCCAGCAGCTTAGTGGCAGGGGGCTCCTACGAGCAGTACTTC; cdr3_aa: CASSLVAGGSYEQYF
d_call: NA; j_call: TRBJ2-1; clone_size: NA; v_call: TRBV28; cdr3_nt: TGTGCCAGCAGTTTTGGTGGGCCCTATGAGCAGTTCTTC; cdr3_aa: CASSFGGPYEQFF
d_call: TRBD1; j_call: TRBJ2-7; clone_size: once; v_call: TRBV9; cdr3_nt: TGTGCCAGCAGCGTAGGGCAGGGGGACTACGAGCAGTACTTC; cdr3_aa: CASSVGQGDYEQYF
d_call: TRBD1; j_call: TRBJ2-1; clone_size: NA; v_call: TRBV9; cdr3_nt: TGTGCCAGCAGCGCCAGACAGGGGCCAAATGAGCAGTTCTTC; cdr3_aa: CASSARQGPNEQFF
d_call: TRBD2; j_call: TRBJ2-5; clone_size: NA; v_call: TRBV29-1; cdr3_nt: TGCAGCGTCGATCTAGCGGGAGGTGGAGAGACCCAGTACTTC; cdr3_aa: CSVDLAGGGETQYF
d_call: TRBD2; j_call: TRBJ2-5; clone_size: once; v_call: TRBV7-9; cdr3_nt: TGTGCCAGCAGCCGGACTAGCGGCTCGCAAGAGACCCAGTACTTC; cdr3_aa: CASSRTSGSQETQYF
d_call: TRBD1; j_call: TRBJ1-6; clone_size: NA; v_call: TRBV18; cdr3_nt: TGTGCCAGCTCCCACGACAGGGTCAATTCACCCCTCCACTTT; cdr3_aa: CASSHDRVNSPLHF
d_call: TRBD2; j_call: TRBJ2-3; clone_size: NA; v_call: TRBV24-1; cdr3_nt: TGTGCCACCAGTGAAAGGACTAGCGGGAGGACAACAGATACGCAGTATTTT; cdr3_aa: CATSERTSGRTTDTQYF
d_call: TRBD2; j_call: TRBJ2-7; clone_size: NA; v_call: TRBV19; cdr3_nt: TGTGCCAGTCGTGAGCGGACTAGCGGATTCTTCTCCTACGAGCAGTACTTC; cdr3_aa: CASRERTSGFFSYEQYF
d_call: NA; j_call: TRBJ2-2; clone_size: NA; v_call: TRBV12-3/TRBV12-4; cdr3_nt: TGTGCCAGCAGTTTACTCGGGGGCGGGGAGCTGTTTTTT; cdr3_aa: CASSLLGGGELFF
d_call: TRBD2; j_call: TRBJ2-5; clone_size: many; v_call: TRBV5-4; cdr3_nt: TGTGCCAGCAGCCCCTATAGCGGGCCTTCCCAAGAGACCCAGTACTTC; cdr3_aa: CASSPYSGPSQETQYF
d_call: TRBD2; j_call: TRBJ2-1; clone_size: once; v_call: TRBV5-1; cdr3_nt: TGCGCCAGCAGCTTGTTGCCAGCGGGAATAGGTCGCAATGAGCAGTTCTTC; cdr3_aa: CASSLLPAGIGRNEQFF
d_call: TRBD1; j_call: TRBJ1-2; clone_size: NA; v_call: TRBV6-5; cdr3_nt: TGTGCCAGCACTCGGACAGGCCTCAACTATGGCTACACCTTC; cdr3_aa: CASTRTGLNYGYTF
d_call: TRBD1; j_call: TRBJ2-6; clone_size: NA; v_call: TRBV5-1; cdr3_nt: TGCGCCAGTGGGACAGATGGGGCCAACGTCCTGACTTTC; cdr3_aa: CASGTDGANVLTF
d_call: NA; j_call: TRBJ2-1; clone_size: once; v_call: TRBV14; cdr3_nt: TGTGCCAGCAGCCAAGACCTAGTACAGGATGAGCAGTTCTTC; cdr3_aa: CASSQDLVQDEQFF
d_call: TRBD1; j_call: TRBJ2-7; clone_size: once; v_call: TRBV4-2; cdr3_nt: TGTGCCAGCAGCCGCCAACAGGGGACAGGGAGCGAGCAGTACTTC; cdr3_aa: CASSRQQGTGSEQYF
d_call: TRBD2; j_call: TRBJ2-5; clone_size: NA; v_call: TRBV28; cdr3_nt: TGTGCCAGCAGTTTCGTGGGGGGGAAGACCCAGTACTTC; cdr3_aa: CASSFVGGKTQYF
d_call: TRBD1; j_call: TRBJ2-7; clone_size: once; v_call: TRBV28; cdr3_nt: TGTGCCAGCAGTTTAGGTCGGACAGGGGGCTACGAGCAGTACTTC; cdr3_aa: CASSLGRTGGYEQYF
d_call: NA; j_call: TRBJ1-2; clone_size: NA; v_call: TRBV5-6; cdr3_nt: TGTGCCAGCAGCTTAACAGGGATTGACTACACCTTC; cdr3_aa: CASSLTGIDYTF
d_call: TRBD2; j_call: TRBJ2-5; clone_size: NA; v_call: TRBV13; cdr3_nt: TGTGCCAGCAGCTTAGAAGCGGGAGGGCAAGAGACCCAGTACTTC; cdr3_aa: CASSLEAGGQETQYF
d_call: TRBD2; j_call: TRBJ2-1; clone_size: NA; v_call: TRBV7-2; cdr3_nt: TGTGCCAGCAGTCCCGTTGCGGGAGCCAGCAATGAGCAGTTCTTC; cdr3_aa: CASSPVAGASNEQFF
d_call: NA; j_call: TRBJ2-1; clone_size: NA; v_call: TRBV29-1; cdr3_nt: TGCAGCGTTGAGGGGGCCCACTACAATGAGCAGTTCTTC; cdr3_aa: CSVEGAHYNEQFF
d_call: TRBD2; j_call: TRBJ2-5; clone_size: NA; v_call: TRBV4-1; cdr3_nt: TGCGCCAGCAGCCAGGATCCGGGACTAGCGGGAGTGGGGGAGACCCAGTACTTC; cdr3_aa: CASSQDPGLAGVGETQYF
d_call: TRBD1; j_call: TRBJ2-5; clone_size: NA; v_call: TRBV6-5; cdr3_nt: TGTGCCAGCAGGTCGAGACAGGGGGTAGAGACCCAGTACTTC; cdr3_aa: CASRSRQGVETQYF
d_call: NA; j_call: TRBJ1-2; clone_size: NA; v_call: TRBV27; cdr3_nt: TGTGCCAGCAGCTCGCAGAACCTCTATGGCTACACCTTC; cdr3_aa: CASSSQNLYGYTF
d_call: NA; j_call: TRBJ1-1; clone_size: NA; v_call: TRBV5-6; cdr3_nt: TGTGCCAGCAGCTCAGCCGGGAAGTTGGCTGAAGCTTTCTTT; cdr3_aa: CASSSAGKLAEAFF
d_call: TRBD1; j_call: TRBJ1-1; clone_size: NA; v_call: TRBV28; cdr3_nt: TGTGCCAGCAGTTCGGGGACAGGGGCGAACACTGAAGCTTTCTTT; cdr3_aa: CASSSGTGANTEAFF
d_call: NA; j_call: TRBJ1-1; clone_size: NA; v_call: TRBV29-1; cdr3_nt: TGCAGCGTTACAGGGCTTCTTATGAACACTGAAGCTTTCTTT; cdr3_aa: CSVTGLLMNTEAFF
d_call: TRBD1; j_call: TRBJ2-3; clone_size: NA; v_call: TRBV9; cdr3_nt: TGTGCCAGCAGCCCCAGGGGAGACAGGGGTGCAGATACGCAGTATTTT; cdr3_aa: CASSPRGDRGADTQYF
d_call: TRBD1; j_call: TRBJ1-4; clone_size: NA; v_call: TRBV7-9; cdr3_nt: TGTGCCAGCAGCTTAGCCGGACGGGGCTTGACAGGGGTTGAAAAACTGTTTTTT; cdr3_aa: CASSLAGRGLTGVEKLFF